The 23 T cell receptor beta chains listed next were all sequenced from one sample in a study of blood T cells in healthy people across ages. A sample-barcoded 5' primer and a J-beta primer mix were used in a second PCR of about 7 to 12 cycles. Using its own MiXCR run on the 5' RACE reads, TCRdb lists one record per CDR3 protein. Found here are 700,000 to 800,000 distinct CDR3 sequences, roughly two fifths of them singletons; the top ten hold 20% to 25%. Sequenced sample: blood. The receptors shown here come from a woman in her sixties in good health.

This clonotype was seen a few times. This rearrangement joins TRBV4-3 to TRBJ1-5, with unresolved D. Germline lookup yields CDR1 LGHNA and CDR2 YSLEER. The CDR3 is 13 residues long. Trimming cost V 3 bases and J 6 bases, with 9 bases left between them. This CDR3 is CASSHGPAQPQHF. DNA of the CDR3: TGCGCCAGCAGCCATGGCCCGGCTCAGCCCCAGCATTTT.

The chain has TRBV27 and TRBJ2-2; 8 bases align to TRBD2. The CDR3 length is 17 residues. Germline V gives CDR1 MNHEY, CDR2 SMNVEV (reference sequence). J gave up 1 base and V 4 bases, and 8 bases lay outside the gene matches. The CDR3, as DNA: TGTGCCAGCAGTTCACGACTAGCGCGTGGGAACACCGGGGAGCTGTTTTTT. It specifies CASSSRLARGNTGELFF.

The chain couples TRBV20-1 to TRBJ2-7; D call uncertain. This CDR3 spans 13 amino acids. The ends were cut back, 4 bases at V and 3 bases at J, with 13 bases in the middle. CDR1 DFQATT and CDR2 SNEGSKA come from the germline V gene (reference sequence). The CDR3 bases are TGCAGTGCTAAGGGTGGGTCTAGCTACGAGCAGTACTTC. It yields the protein CSAKGGSSYEQYF.

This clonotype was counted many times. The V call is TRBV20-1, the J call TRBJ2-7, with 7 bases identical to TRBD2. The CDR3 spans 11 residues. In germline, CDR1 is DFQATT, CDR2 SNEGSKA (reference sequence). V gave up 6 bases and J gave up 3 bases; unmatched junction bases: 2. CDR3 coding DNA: TGCAGTGCCGGACTAGGCTACGAGCAGTACTTC. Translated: CSAGLGYEQYF.

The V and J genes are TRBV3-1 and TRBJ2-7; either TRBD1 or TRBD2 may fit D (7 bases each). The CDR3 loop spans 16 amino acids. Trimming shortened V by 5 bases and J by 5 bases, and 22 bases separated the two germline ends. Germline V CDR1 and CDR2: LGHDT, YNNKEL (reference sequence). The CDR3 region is CASSKLGTAGHHEQYF. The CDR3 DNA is TGTGCCAGCAGCAAACTCGGGACAGCGGGGCACCACGAGCAGTACTTC.

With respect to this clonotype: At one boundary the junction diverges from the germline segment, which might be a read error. CDR3 region: CAGSLFGSGANVLTF. The DNA of the CDR3 is TGTGCCGGCAGCTTATTCGGGAGCGGGGCCAACGTCCTGACTTTC. The chain employs TRBV5-4 and TRBJ2-6; the D gene is possibly TRBD2 (6 bases). The CDR3 covers 15 residues. Germline V CDR1 and CDR2: SGHNT, YYREEE (reference sequence). The full variable domain, in which reference TRBV5-4 and TRBJ2-6 provide the parts outside the CDR3, is ETGVTQSPTHLIKTRGQQVTLRCSSQSGHNTVSWYQQALGQGPQFIFQYYREEENGRGNFPPRFSGLQFPNYSSELNVNALELDDSALYLCAGSLFGSGANVLTFGAGSRLTVL.

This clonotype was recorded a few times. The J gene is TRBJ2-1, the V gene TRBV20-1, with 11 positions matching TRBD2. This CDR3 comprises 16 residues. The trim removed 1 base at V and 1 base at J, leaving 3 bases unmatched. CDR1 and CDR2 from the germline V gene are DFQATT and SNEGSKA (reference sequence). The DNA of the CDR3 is TGCAGTGCTAGAGGGATAGCGGGAGGGTCCTACAATGAGCAGTTCTTC. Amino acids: CSARGIAGGSYNEQFF.

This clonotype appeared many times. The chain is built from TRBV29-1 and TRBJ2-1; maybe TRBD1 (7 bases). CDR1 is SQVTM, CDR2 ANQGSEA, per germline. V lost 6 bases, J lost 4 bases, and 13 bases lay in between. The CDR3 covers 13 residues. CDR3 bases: TGCAGCGTAGCAGGGGGGTCTTACAATGAGCAGTTCTTC. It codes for CSVAGGSYNEQFF.

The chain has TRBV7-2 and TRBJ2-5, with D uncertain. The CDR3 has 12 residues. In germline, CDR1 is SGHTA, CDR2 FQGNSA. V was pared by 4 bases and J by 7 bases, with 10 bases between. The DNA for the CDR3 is TGTGCCAGCAGCTCGAGTTTGGGGACCCAGTACTTC. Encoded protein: CASSSSLGTQYF.

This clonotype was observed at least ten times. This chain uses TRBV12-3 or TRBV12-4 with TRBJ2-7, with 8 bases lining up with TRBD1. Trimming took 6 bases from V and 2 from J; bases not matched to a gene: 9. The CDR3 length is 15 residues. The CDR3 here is CASSAVGRGPYEQYF. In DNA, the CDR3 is TGTGCCAGCAGCGCCGTGGGCAGGGGGCCCTACGAGCAGTACTTC.

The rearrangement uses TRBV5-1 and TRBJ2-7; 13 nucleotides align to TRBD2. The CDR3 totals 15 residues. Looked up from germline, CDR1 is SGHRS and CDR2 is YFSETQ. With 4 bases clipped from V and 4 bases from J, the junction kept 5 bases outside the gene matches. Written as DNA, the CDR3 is TGCGCCAGCAGCACCTGGACTAGCGGGAGATACGAGCAGTACTTC. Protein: CASSTWTSGRYEQYF. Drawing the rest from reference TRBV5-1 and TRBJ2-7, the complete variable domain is KAGVTQTPRYLIKTRGQQVTLSCSPISGHRSVSWYQQTPGQGLQFLFEYFSETQRNKGNFPGRFSGRQFSNSRSEMNVSTLELGDSALYLCASSTWTSGRYEQYFGPGTRLTVT.

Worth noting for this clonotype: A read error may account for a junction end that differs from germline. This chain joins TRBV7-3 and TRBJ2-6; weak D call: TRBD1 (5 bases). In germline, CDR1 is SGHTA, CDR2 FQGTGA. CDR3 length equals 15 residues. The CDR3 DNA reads TGTGCCAGCAGCCCTACTATCTCTGGGGCCAACGCCCTGACTTTC. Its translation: CASSPTISGANALTF.

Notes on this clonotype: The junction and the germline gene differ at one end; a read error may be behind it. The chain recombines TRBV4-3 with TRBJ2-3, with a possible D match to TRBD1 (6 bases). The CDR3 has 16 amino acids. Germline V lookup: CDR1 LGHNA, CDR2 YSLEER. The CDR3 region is CASSQGLGYRTDTPYF. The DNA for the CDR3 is TGCGCCAGCAGCCAAGGTCTTGGGTACCGGACAGATACGCCGTATTTT.

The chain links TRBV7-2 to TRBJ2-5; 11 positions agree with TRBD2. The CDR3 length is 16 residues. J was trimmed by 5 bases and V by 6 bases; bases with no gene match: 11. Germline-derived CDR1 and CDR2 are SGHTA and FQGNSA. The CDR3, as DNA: TGTGCCAGCAGGGGTAGACTAGCGGGATATCTGGAGACCCAGTACTTC. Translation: CASRGRLAGYLETQYF. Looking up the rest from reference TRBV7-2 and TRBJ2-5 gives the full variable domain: GAGVSQSPSNKVTEKGKDVELRCDPISGHTALYWYRQSLGQGLEFLIYFQGNSAPDKSGLPSDRFSAERTGGSVSTLTIQRTQQEDSAVYLCASRGRLAGYLETQYFGPGTRLLVL.

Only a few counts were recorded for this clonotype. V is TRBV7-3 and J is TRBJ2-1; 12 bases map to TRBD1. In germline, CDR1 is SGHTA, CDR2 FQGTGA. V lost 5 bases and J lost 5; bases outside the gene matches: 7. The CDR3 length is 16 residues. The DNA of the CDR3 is TGTGCCAGCAGCGCCGGGGGACAGGGGGCACACAATGAGCAGTTCTTC. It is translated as CASSAGGQGAHNEQFF.

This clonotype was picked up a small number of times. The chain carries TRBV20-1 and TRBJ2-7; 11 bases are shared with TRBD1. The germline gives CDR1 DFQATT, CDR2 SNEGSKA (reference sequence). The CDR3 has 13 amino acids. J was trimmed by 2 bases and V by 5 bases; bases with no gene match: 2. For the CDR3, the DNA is TGCAGTGCTGAGGGACAGGGGGCCTACGAGCAGTACTTC. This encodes CSAEGQGAYEQYF.

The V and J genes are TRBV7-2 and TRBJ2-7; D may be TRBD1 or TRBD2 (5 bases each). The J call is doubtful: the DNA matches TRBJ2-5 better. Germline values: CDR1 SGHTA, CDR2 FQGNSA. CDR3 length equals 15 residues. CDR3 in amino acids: CASRRDRGVTETQYF. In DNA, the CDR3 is TGTGCCAGCAGACGCGATAGAGGGGTAACAGAGACCCAGTACTTC.

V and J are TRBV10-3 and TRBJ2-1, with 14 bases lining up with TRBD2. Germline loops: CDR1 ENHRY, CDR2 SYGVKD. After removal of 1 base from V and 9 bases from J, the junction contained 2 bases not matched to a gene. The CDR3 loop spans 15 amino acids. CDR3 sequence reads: CAISEYGTSGSEQFF. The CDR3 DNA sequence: TGTGCCATCAGTGAGTATGGGACTAGCGGGAGTGAGCAGTTCTTC.

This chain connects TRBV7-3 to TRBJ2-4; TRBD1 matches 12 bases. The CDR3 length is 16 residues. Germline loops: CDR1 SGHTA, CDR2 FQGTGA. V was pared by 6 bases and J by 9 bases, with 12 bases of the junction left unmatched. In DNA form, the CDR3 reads TGTGCCAGCAGGTCTCCGGGACAGGGGGCTGTAGGCATTCAGTACTTC. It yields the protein CASRSPGQGAVGIQYF. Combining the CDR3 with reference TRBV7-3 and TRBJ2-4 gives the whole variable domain GAGVSQTPSNKVTEKGKYVELRCDPISGHTALYWYRQSLGQGPEFLIYFQGTGAADDSGLPNDRFFAVRPEGSVSTLKIQRTERGDSAVYLCASRSPGQGAVGIQYFGAGTRLSVL.

The CDR3: CASTGGTGTEAFF. DNA for the CDR3: TGTGCCAGCACCGGAGGGACAGGGACTGAAGCTTTCTTT. This chain uses TRBV3-1 with TRBJ1-1, with 9 bases identical to TRBD1. V lost 7 bases and J lost 5; bases outside the gene matches: 5. The CDR3 is 13 amino acids. Per germline, CDR1 LGHDT and CDR2 YNNKEL (reference sequence).

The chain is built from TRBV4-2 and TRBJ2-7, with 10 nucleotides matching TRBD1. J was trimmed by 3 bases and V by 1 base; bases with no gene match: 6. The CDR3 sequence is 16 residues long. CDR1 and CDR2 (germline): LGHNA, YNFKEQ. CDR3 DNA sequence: TGTGCCAGCAGCCAAGGGACGGGACAGGGGAACTACGAGCAGTACTTC. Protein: CASSQGTGQGNYEQYF.

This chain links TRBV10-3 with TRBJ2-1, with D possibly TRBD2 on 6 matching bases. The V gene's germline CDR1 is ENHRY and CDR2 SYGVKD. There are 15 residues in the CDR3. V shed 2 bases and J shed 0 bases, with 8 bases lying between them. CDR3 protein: CAISEDSGSYNEQFF. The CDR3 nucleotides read TGTGCCATCAGTGAGGATAGCGGCTCCTACAATGAGCAGTTCTTC.

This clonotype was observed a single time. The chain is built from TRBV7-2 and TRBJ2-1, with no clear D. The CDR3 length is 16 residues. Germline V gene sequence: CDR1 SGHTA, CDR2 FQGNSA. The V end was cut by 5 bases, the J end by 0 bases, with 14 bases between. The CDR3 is CASSPVVGCSYNEQFF. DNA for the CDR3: TGTGCCAGCAGCCCAGTGGTAGGGTGCTCCTACAATGAGCAGTTCTTC.